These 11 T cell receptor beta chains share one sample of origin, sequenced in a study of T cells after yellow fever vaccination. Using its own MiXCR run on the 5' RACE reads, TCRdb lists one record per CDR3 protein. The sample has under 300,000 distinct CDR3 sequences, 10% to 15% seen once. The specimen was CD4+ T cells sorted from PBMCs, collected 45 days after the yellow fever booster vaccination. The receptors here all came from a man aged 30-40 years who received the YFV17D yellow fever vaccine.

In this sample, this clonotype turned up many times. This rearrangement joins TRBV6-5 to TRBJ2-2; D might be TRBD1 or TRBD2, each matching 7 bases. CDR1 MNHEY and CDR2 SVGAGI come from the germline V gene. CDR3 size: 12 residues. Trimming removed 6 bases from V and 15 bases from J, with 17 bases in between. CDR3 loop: CASSQGEGKVFF. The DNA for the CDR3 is TGTGCCAGCAGCCAGGGGGAGGGGAAGGTGTTTTTT.

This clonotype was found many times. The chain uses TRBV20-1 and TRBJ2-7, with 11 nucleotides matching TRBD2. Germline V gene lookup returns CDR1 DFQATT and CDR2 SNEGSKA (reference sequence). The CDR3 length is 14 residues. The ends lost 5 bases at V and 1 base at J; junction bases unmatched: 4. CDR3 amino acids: CSARGTSGSYEQYF. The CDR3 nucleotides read TGCAGTGCTCGGGGGACTAGCGGTTCCTACGAGCAGTACTTC.

As DNA, the CDR3 is TGCAGCGTCCGGACTAGCGGAATCAAAGAGACCCAGTACTTC. Protein sequence: CSVRTSGIKETQYF. The rearrangement links TRBV29-1 to TRBJ2-5, with TRBD2 matching 10 bases. The CDR3 is made up of 14 amino acids. Losses at the gene ends were 6 bases for V and 3 bases for J; bases not matched to a gene: 7. CDR1 is SQVTM, CDR2 ANQGSEA, per germline.

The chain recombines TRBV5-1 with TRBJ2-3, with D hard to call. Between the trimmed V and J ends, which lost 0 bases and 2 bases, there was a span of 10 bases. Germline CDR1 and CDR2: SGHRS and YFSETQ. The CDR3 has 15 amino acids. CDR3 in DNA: TGCGCCAGCAGCTTGGTGTGGGAACCCACAGATACGCAGTATTTT. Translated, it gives CASSLVWEPTDTQYF.

The CDR3 is CAWSGQNREFPYGYTF. The CDR3 DNA sequence: TGTGCCTGGAGTGGGCAAAACAGGGAATTTCCCTATGGCTACACCTTC. The chain combines TRBV30 with TRBJ1-2; D possibly corresponds to TRBD1 (6 bases). Germline CDR1 and CDR2: GTSNPN and SVGIG (reference sequence). Trimming removed 1 base at V and 4 bases at J, with 19 bases between. The CDR3 runs 16 residues.

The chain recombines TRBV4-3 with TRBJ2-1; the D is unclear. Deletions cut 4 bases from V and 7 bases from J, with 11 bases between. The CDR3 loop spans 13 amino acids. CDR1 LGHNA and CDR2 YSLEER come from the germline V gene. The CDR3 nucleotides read TGCGCCAGCAGCCCCGGCCGTACGAATGAGCAGTTCTTC. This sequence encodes CASSPGRTNEQFF.

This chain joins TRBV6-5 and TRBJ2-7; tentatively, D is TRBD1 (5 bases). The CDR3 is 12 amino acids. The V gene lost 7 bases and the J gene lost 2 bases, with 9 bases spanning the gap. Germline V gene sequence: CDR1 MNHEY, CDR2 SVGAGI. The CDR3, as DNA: TGTGCCAGCAATGACAGAACCTACGAGCAGTACTTC. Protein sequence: CASNDRTYEQYF.

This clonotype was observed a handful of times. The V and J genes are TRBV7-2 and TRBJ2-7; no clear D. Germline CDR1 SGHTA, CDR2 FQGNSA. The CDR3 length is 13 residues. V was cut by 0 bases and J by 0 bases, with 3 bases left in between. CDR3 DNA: TGTGCCAGCAGCTTAGCCAGCTCCTACGAGCAGTACTTC. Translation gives CASSLASSYEQYF.

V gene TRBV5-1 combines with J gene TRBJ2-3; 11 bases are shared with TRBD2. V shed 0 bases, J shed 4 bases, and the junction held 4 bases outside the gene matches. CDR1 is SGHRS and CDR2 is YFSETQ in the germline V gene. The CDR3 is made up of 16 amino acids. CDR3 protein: CASSLASGRRPDTQYF. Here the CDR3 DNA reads TGCGCCAGCAGCTTGGCTAGCGGGAGGCGTCCAGATACGCAGTATTTT.

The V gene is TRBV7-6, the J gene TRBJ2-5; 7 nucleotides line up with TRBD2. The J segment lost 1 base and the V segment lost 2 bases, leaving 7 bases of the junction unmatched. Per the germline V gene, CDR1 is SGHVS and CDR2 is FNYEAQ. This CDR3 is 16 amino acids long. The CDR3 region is CASSLSPSGTQETQYF. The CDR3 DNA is TGTGCCAGCAGCTTATCTCCTAGCGGAACCCAAGAGACCCAGTACTTC.

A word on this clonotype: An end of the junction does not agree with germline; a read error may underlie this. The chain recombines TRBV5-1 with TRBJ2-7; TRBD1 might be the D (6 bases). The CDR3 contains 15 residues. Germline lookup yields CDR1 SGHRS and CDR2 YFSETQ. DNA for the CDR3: TGCGCCAGCAGCCCACAGGGAAGTGGGGCCTACGTGCAGTACTTC. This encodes CASSPQGSGAYVQYF.